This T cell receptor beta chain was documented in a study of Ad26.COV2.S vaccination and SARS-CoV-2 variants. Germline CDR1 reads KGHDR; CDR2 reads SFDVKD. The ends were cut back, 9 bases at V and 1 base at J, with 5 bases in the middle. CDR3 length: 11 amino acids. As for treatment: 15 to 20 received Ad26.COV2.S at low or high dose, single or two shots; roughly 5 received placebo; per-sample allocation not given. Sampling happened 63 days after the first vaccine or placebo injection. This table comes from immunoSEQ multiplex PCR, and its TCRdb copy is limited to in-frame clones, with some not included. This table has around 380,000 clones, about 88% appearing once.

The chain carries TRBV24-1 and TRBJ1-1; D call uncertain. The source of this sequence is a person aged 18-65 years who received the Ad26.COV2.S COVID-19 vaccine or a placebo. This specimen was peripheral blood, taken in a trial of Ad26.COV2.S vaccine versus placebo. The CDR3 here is CATRQNTEAFF. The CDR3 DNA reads TGTGCCACCCGCCAGAACACTGAAGCTTTCTTT.